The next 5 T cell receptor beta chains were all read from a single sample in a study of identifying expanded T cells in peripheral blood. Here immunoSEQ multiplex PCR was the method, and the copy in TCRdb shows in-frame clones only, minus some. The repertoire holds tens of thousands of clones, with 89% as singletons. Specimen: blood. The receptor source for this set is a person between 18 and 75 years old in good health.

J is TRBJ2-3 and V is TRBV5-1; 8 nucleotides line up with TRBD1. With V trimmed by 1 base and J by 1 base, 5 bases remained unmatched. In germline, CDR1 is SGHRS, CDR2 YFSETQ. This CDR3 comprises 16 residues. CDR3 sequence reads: CASSLIPGQGTDTQYF. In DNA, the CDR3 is TGCGCCAGCAGCTTGATCCCGGGACAGGGCACAGATACGCAGTATTTT.

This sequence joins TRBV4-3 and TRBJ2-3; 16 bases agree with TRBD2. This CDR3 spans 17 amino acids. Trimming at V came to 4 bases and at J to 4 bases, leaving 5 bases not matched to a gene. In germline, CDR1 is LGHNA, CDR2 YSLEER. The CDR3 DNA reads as TGCGCCAGCAGCCGCGGGACTAGCGGGGGGGCTGCAGATACGCAGTATTTT. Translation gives CASSRGTSGGAADTQYF.

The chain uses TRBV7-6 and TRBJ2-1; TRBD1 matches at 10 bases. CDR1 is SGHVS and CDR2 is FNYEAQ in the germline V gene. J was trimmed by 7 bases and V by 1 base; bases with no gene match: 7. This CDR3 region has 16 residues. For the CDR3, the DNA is TGTGCCAGCAGCTTAGAACCGGGACAGGGGTCGAATGAGCAGTTCTTC. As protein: CASSLEPGQGSNEQFF.

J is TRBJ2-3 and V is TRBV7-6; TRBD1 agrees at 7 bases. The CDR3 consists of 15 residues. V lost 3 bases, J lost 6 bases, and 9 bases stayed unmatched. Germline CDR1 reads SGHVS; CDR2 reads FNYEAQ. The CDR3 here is CASSFRFEGADTQYF. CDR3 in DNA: TGTGCCAGCAGCTTCCGTTTTGAGGGGGCGGATACGCAGTATTTT.

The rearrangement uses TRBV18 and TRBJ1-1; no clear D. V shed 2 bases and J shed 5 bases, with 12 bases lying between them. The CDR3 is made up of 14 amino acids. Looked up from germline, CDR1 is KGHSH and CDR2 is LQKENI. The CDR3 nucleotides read TGTGCCAGCTCACCAACAACAGACCGTACTGAAGCTTTCTTT. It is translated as CASSPTTDRTEAFF. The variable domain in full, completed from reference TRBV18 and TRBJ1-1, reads NAGVMQNPRHLVRRRGQEARLRCSPMKGHSHVYWYRQLPEEGLKFMVYLQKENIIDESGMPKERFSAEFPKEGPSILRIQQVVRGDSAAYFCASSPTTDRTEAFFGQGTRLTVV.